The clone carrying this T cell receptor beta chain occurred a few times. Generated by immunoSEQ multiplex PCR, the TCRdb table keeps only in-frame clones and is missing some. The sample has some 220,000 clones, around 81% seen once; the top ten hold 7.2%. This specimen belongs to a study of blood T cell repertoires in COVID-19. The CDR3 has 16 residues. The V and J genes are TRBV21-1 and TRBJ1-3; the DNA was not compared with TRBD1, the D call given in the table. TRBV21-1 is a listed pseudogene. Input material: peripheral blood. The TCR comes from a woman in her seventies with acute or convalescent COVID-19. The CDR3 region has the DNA TGTGCCAGCAGCAAACCCGGGACAGGGTCGCGAAACACCATATATTTT. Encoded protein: CASSKPGTGSRNTIYF.